Presented here are 25 T cell receptor beta chains from one specimen sequenced in a study of cytomegalovirus exposure and HLA in healthy donors. The PCR was carried out with 60 Vbeta primers and 13 Jbeta primers. Libraries were prepared by immunoSEQ multiplex PCR; TCRdb keeps only in-frame clonotypes and omits some of them. The sample records fewer than 250,000 clones, around 75% being singletons. Sequencing input: PBMCs. The receptors derive from a male donor in good health and CMV-seropositive.

The sample holds a few counts of this clone. This sample also contains other DNA sequences that code for the same CDR3. This rearrangement joins TRBV10-3 to TRBJ2-1, with TRBD1 matching 9 bases. V lost 2 bases and J lost 8; bases outside the gene matches: 7. CDR3 length: 15 residues. Looked up from germline, CDR1 is ENHRY and CDR2 is SYGVKD. DNA of the CDR3: TGTGCCATCAGTGAGGACAGGGGGGATAACGATGAGCAGTTCTTC. This gives the protein CAISEDRGDNDEQFF.

CDR3 sequence: CASSRISGSETQYF. The CDR3 nucleotides read TGTGCCAGCAGCCGGATTAGCGGGAGTGAGACCCAGTACTTC. This sequence joins TRBV9 and TRBJ2-5, with 9 positions matching TRBD2. The CDR3 totals 14 residues. J was trimmed by 5 bases and V by 4 bases; bases with no gene match: 6. Germline CDR1 reads SGDLS; CDR2 reads YYNGEE. Full variable domain (remainder filled in from reference TRBV9 and TRBJ2-5): DSGVTQTPKHLITATGQRVTLRCSPRSGDLSVYWYQQSLDQGLQFLIQYYNGEERAKGNILERFSAQQFPDLHSELNLSSLELGDSALYFCASSRISGSETQYFGPGTRLLVL.

The chain is built from TRBV28 and TRBJ2-2, with 8 bases matching TRBD2. V was clipped by 6 bases and J by 6 bases; unmatched bases: 6. The CDR3 is 14 amino acids. Germline CDR1 is MDHEN and CDR2 is SYDVKM. CDR3 DNA: TGTGCCAGCAGGGGACTAGTTGATCCCGGGGAGCTGTTTTTT. It encodes CASRGLVDPGELFF. Complete variable domain (other parts from reference TRBV28 and TRBJ2-2): DVKVTQSSRYLVKRTGEKVFLECVQDMDHENMFWYRQDPGLGLRLIYFSYDVKMKEKGDIPEGYSVSREKKERFSLILESASTNQTSMYLCASRGLVDPGELFFGEGSRLTVL.

This sequence joins TRBV29-1 and TRBJ2-5; 7 nucleotides align to TRBD1. TRBJ2-7 matches the DNA end more closely, so the J call is doubtful. The CDR3 runs to 13 residues. Germline V gene lookup returns CDR1 SQVTM and CDR2 ANQGSEA. CDR3 coding DNA: TGCAGCGTTGAGGGACAGCGAGCCTACGAGCAGTACTTC. It is translated as CSVEGQRAYEQYF.

On this clone: The junction and the germline gene differ at one end; a read error may be behind it. The CDR3 loop reads CSSSPSGGRANTQYF. In DNA, the CDR3 is TGTTCCAGCAGCCCATCAGGCGGGAGGGCGAATACGCAGTATTTT. The chain couples TRBV7-9 to TRBJ2-3; TRBD2 agrees at 9 bases. The CDR3 loop spans 15 amino acids. Germline V gives CDR1 SEHNR, CDR2 FQNEAQ (reference sequence).

This clone was observed once. V usage is TRBV19 and J usage is TRBJ2-5; 8 bases line up with TRBD2. CDR1 and CDR2 from the germline V gene are LNHDA and SQIVND (reference sequence). The CDR3 runs to 17 residues. Trimming removed 5 bases from V and 1 base from J; junction bases left unmatched: 12. The CDR3, as DNA: TGTGCCAGTAGTTCATACCAAGCGGGAGTGGGCCAAGAGACCCAGTACTTC. Translation: CASSSYQAGVGQETQYF.

CDR3 in amino acids: CAWSVSGVRNQPQHF. Here the CDR3 DNA reads TGTGCCTGGAGTGTATCGGGGGTGCGAAATCAGCCCCAGCATTTT. The chain joins TRBV30 to TRBJ1-5; weak D call: TRBD1 (5 bases). Trimming removed 0 bases at V and 4 bases at J, with 13 bases between. Germline CDR1 reads GTSNPN; CDR2 reads SVGIG (reference sequence). The CDR3 covers 15 residues.

The V gene is TRBV5-6, the J gene TRBJ1-2; D perhaps matches TRBD1 (5 bases). Per the germline V gene, CDR1 is SGHDT and CDR2 is YYEEEE. Trimming pared 2 bases from V and 1 base from J, leaving 12 bases between. There are 15 residues in the CDR3. CDR3 protein: CASSFVGGVNYGYTF. The DNA for the CDR3 is TGTGCCAGCAGCTTCGTCGGGGGAGTTAACTATGGCTACACCTTC.

V and J are TRBV11-2 and TRBJ2-2; D is uncertain. CDR1 and CDR2 (germline): SGHAT, FQNNGV. Trimming cost V 1 base and J 2 bases, with 5 bases left between them. CDR3 length: 14 residues. The CDR3 region is CASSLVLNTGELFF. DNA for the CDR3: TGTGCCAGCAGCTTAGTCCTTAACACCGGGGAGCTGTTTTTT.

This chain joins TRBV9 and TRBJ2-7; 8 positions match TRBD2. Germline V gene lookup returns CDR1 SGDLS and CDR2 YYNGEE. J lost 0 bases, V lost 0 bases, and 11 bases had no gene match. CDR3 length: 18 amino acids. The CDR3 spells CASSVGAMAGGSSYEQYF. CDR3 coding DNA: TGTGCCAGCAGCGTAGGGGCCATGGCGGGAGGTAGCTCCTACGAGCAGTACTTC.

The rearrangement uses TRBV18 and TRBJ2-1, with unresolved D. Looked up from germline, CDR1 is KGHSH and CDR2 is LQKENI. V was trimmed by 0 bases and J by 0 bases, leaving 6 bases between them. The CDR3 loop spans 15 amino acids. The CDR3 nucleotides read TGTGCCAGCTCACCACCGGCGGACTCCTACAATGAGCAGTTCTTC. Its protein is CASSPPADSYNEQFF. Drawing the rest from reference TRBV18 and TRBJ2-1, the complete variable domain is NAGVMQNPRHLVRRRGQEARLRCSPMKGHSHVYWYRQLPEEGLKFMVYLQKENIIDESGMPKERFSAEFPKEGPSILRIQQVVRGDSAAYFCASSPPADSYNEQFFGPGTRLTVL.

The chain recombines TRBV7-3 with TRBJ2-1; 8 nucleotides line up with TRBD2. This CDR3 comprises 15 residues. The junction had 12 bases not matched to a gene; V was cut back by 4 bases and J by 10 bases. Germline values: CDR1 SGHTA, CDR2 FQGTGA. CDR3 in amino acids: CASSSGLVNLGEQFF. The CDR3 nucleotides read TGTGCCAGCAGCTCGGGACTAGTAAATCTGGGAGAGCAGTTCTTC. The entire variable domain, with the rest obtained from reference TRBV7-3 and TRBJ2-1, is as follows: GAGVSQTPSNKVTEKGKYVELRCDPISGHTALYWYRQSLGQGPEFLIYFQGTGAADDSGLPNDRFFAVRPEGSVSTLKIQRTERGDSAVYLCASSSGLVNLGEQFFGPGTRLTVL.

The chain combines TRBV9 with TRBJ1-5, with D hard to call. CDR3 length equals 15 residues. Germline V gives CDR1 SGDLS, CDR2 YYNGEE. Deletions cut 4 bases from V and 6 bases from J, with 17 bases between. The CDR3 nucleotides are TGTGCCAGCAGCCTAGACCCTACGGGTACTCAGCCCCAGCATTTT. Its translation is CASSLDPTGTQPQHF.

In its sample, this clone was seen a few times. The chain joins TRBV6-5 to TRBJ2-2; D remains unclear. Germline lookup yields CDR1 MNHEY and CDR2 SVGAGI. This CDR3 is 14 amino acids long. V lost 2 bases to trimming and J lost 4 bases, with 8 bases between them. Here the CDR3 reads CASSYQIATGELFF. The CDR3 nucleotides read TGTGCCAGCAGTTACCAGATAGCCACCGGGGAGCTGTTTTTT.

A few counts support this clone. The J gene is TRBJ2-1, the V gene TRBV7-3; TRBD2 aligns across 10 bases. The length of the CDR3 is 16 residues. CDR1 is SGHTA, CDR2 FQGTGA, per germline. The trim removed 4 bases at V and 2 bases at J, leaving 5 bases unmatched. CDR3 protein: CASSSTSGTTYNEQFF. For the CDR3, the DNA is TGTGCCAGCAGCTCAACTAGCGGGACTACCTACAATGAGCAGTTCTTC.

The genes are TRBV9 and TRBJ2-5; 8 bases map to TRBD1. Per the germline V gene, CDR1 is SGDLS and CDR2 is YYNGEE. The length of the CDR3 is 14 residues. The J segment lost 5 bases and the V segment lost 0 bases, leaving 3 bases of the junction unmatched. The CDR3 sequence: CASSVADRVETQYF. In DNA form, the CDR3 reads TGTGCCAGCAGCGTAGCGGACAGGGTTGAGACCCAGTACTTC.

The chain links TRBV11-1 to TRBJ2-7; D is possibly TRBD2 (6 bases). Looked up from germline, CDR1 is SGHAT and CDR2 is FQDESV (reference sequence). V shed 3 bases and J shed 2 bases, with 11 bases lying between them. This CDR3 spans 14 amino acids. The CDR3 here is CASSFSGGTYEQYF. The CDR3 DNA reads as TGTGCCAGCAGCTTTTCAGGCGGGACCTACGAGCAGTACTTC.

V usage is TRBV6-5 and J usage is TRBJ2-3; 8 bases line up with TRBD2. The germline gives CDR1 MNHEY, CDR2 SVGAGI. Trimming took 2 bases from V and 1 from J; bases not matched to a gene: 5. This CDR3 contains 16 residues. CDR3 sequence (DNA): TGTGCCAGCAGTTACGCGGGGGGCCGGCGCACAGATACGCAGTATTTT. This codes for CASSYAGGRRTDTQYF.

The chain carries TRBV6-6 and TRBJ2-7; perhaps TRBD2 as D (7 bases). The CDR3 length is 12 residues. Trimming removed 8 bases at V and 7 bases at J, with 15 bases between. Germline V gene sequence: CDR1 MNHNY, CDR2 SVGAGI (reference sequence). The CDR3 sequence is CASGRGAEEQYF. Written as DNA, the CDR3 is TGTGCCAGCGGACGGGGGGCGGAAGAGCAGTACTTC.

This sequence joins TRBV10-2 and TRBJ2-7, with TRBD1 as a possible D gene (5 bases). V dropped 0 bases and J dropped 5 bases, with 17 bases sitting between them. This CDR3 contains 16 residues. Germline V gene data show CDR1 as WSHSY and CDR2 as SAAADI. The CDR3 loop is CASSESSGHMPDEQYF. CDR3 DNA: TGCGCCAGCAGTGAGTCTTCCGGACACATGCCGGACGAGCAGTACTTC.

This sequence joins TRBV6-5 and TRBJ2-7; the match to TRBD1 covers 11 bases. CDR1 is MNHEY, CDR2 SVGAGI, per germline. The CDR3 runs to 13 residues. J was trimmed by 9 bases and V by 6 bases; bases with no gene match: 7. CDR3 amino acids: CASSRGQGAVQYF. As DNA, the CDR3 is TGTGCCAGCAGCCGAGGACAGGGGGCCGTGCAGTACTTC.

The genes are TRBV6-1 and TRBJ2-7; 7 bases agree with TRBD1. There are 13 residues in the CDR3. Germline V gene lookup returns CDR1 MNHNS and CDR2 SASEGT. V trimming: 7 bases; J trimming: 3 bases; junction bases outside the gene matches: 6. The CDR3 region has the DNA TGTGCCAGCAACAGGGACAGAGACTACGAGCAGTACTTC. As protein: CASNRDRDYEQYF.

With regard to this clone: The junction differs from germline at one of its ends, possibly a read error. Other nucleotide sequences from this sample produce the same CDR3. The chain uses TRBV19 and TRBJ2-5; 7 nucleotides agree with TRBD2. This CDR3 contains 14 residues. From germline, CDR1 is LNHDA and CDR2 SQIVND (reference sequence). The CDR3 region has the DNA TGTGCTAGTAGTGCCGTGGGGGGGGTGAGGGCCCAGTACTTC. Translation: CASSAVGGVRAQYF.

The chain has TRBV11-2 and TRBJ2-3; D gene uncertain. Germline CDR1 is SGHAT and CDR2 is FQNNGV. The CDR3 is 12 amino acids. The V gene lost 2 bases and the J gene lost 4 bases, with 4 bases spanning the gap. The DNA of the CDR3 is TGTGCCAGCAGCTTAAGAGCAGATACGCAGTATTTT. Protein sequence: CASSLRADTQYF.

The chain is built from TRBV9 and TRBJ2-1; D call uncertain. CDR1 SGDLS and CDR2 YYNGEE come from the germline V gene. This CDR3 has 13 residues. Trimming took off 0 bases at V and 8 bases at J, with 9 bases between the two ends. The CDR3 nucleotides are TGTGCCAGCAGCGTAGAAGAGTCCCATGAGCAGTTCTTC. Residues: CASSVEESHEQFF.